At least ten counts were recorded for the clone carrying this T cell receptor beta chain. Antigen unknown. This sample was included in a study of neurological immune-mediated disorders. Study-wide results and caveats: The most TCR clonal expansion was seen in HTLV-1-associated myelopathy, whereas the least was seen in multiple sclerosis, below the level in healthy controls.

A 10-nucleotide random UMI tagged transcripts in template-switch 5'RACE cDNA synthesis. Every sequencing run generated over 190 million TCR-beta sequences from 15-18 subjects. Using its own MiXCR run on the 5' RACE reads, TCRdb lists one record per CDR3 protein. The sample yields 95,000 to 150,000 distinct CDR3 sequences, roughly 3.2% seen once. V lost 4 bases and J 6 bases, leaving 16 bases between the germline ends. CDR1 and CDR2 from the germline V gene are SEHNR and FQNEAQ (reference sequence). The CDR3 has 16 amino acids. This receptor was taken from a woman aged 25-40 years with multiple sclerosis. The chain has TRBV7-9 and TRBJ1-6; perhaps TRBD1 as D (6 bases). Sequencing was done on a sample of PBMCs. CDR3 loop: CASSSSTGSANSPLHF. The CDR3 bases are TGTGCCAGCAGCTCGTCGACAGGCTCGGCTAATTCACCCCTCCACTTT.